A single sample gave rise to the 29 T cell receptor beta chains below, sequenced in a study of blood T cells in healthy people across ages. For the second PCR, which ran for roughly 7 to 11 cycles, a sample-barcoded 5' primer and a J-beta primer mix were used. TCRdb analysed the 5' RACE reads with MiXCR anew, one entry per CDR3 protein. The profile shows some 560,000 distinct CDR3 sequences, roughly a quarter of them singletons. These data were likewise used in another study, on T cells of mothers and their children.

Sequencing was done on a sample of blood. Receptors were obtained from a boy aged 2-9 years in good health.

This clonotype was recorded a few times. CDR3 nucleotides: TGTGCCAGCAGGGGGGACTACGGCACTGAAGCTTTCTTT. This codes for CASRGDYGTEAFF. The rearrangement joins TRBV12-3 or TRBV12-4 to TRBJ1-1; D perhaps matches TRBD1 (5 bases). Trimming shortened V by 6 bases and J by 4 bases, and 12 bases separated the two germline ends. The CDR3 has 13 amino acids.

This clonotype was seen a handful of times. In nucleotides, the CDR3 is TGTGCCAGCAGTTACTCGATTCTCGGGGGAAATCGGTGGGGTTCACCCCTCCACTTT. It specifies CASSYSILGGNRWGSPLHF. The chain recombines TRBV6-5 with TRBJ1-6; D is possibly TRBD1 (5 bases). Germline loops: CDR1 MNHEY, CDR2 SVGAGI. Trimming stripped 0 bases from V and 9 bases from J, with 24 bases between. This CDR3 region has 19 residues.

V gene TRBV7-9 combines with J gene TRBJ1-3; D remains unclear. The V end was cut by 5 bases, the J end by 6 bases, with 17 bases between. Germline-derived CDR1 and CDR2 are SEHNR and FQNEAQ (reference sequence). This CDR3 region has 15 residues. CDR3 sequence: CASSAWEQTVNTIYF. The CDR3 coding sequence is TGTGCCAGCAGCGCTTGGGAACAGACCGTAAACACCATATATTTT.

This clonotype was observed a handful of times. CDR3 bases: TGCGCCAGCAGCTTGCAAGCCCGGGGGGAGACCCAGTACTTC. It codes for CASSLQARGETQYF. The genes are TRBV5-1 and TRBJ2-5; TRBD2 is a possible D gene (6 bases). This CDR3 has 14 amino acids. V was clipped by 1 base and J by 5 bases, with 12 bases between them. In germline, CDR1 is SGHRS, CDR2 YFSETQ.

This chain links TRBV20-1 with TRBJ2-3; TRBD2 agrees at 14 bases. Per the germline V gene, CDR1 is DFQATT and CDR2 is SNEGSKA (reference sequence). The V segment lost 5 bases and the J segment 1 base; nucleotides outside the gene matches: 5. CDR3 length: 16 residues. The CDR3 DNA reads as TGCAGTGCTGAGGGACTAGCGGGGGTGGGCACAGATACGCAGTATTTT. Its translation is CSAEGLAGVGTDTQYF.

The sample holds a few counts of this clonotype. This chain joins TRBV7-2 and TRBJ1-1; 7 positions agree with TRBD1. The CDR3 has 16 amino acids. V was clipped by 5 bases and J by 0 bases; unmatched bases: 9. Germline CDR1 SGHTA, CDR2 FQGNSA. The CDR3 nucleotides are TGTGCCAGCAGCCCAGGTGCGGGACAGTTGAACACTGAAGCTTTCTTT. It is translated as CASSPGAGQLNTEAFF.

CDR3: CASSQDSRGPTNEKLFF. The DNA for the CDR3 is TGTGCCAGCAGCCAAGATAGTAGGGGGCCGACTAATGAAAAACTGTTTTTT. The chain joins TRBV4-2 to TRBJ1-4, with 7 bases aligning to TRBD1. This CDR3 region has 17 residues. The V gene end was trimmed by 0 bases and the J gene end by 2 bases; junction bases not matched to a gene: 6. Germline CDR1 and CDR2: LGHNA and YNFKEQ.

The chain uses TRBV12-3 or TRBV12-4 and TRBJ2-1; the match to TRBD2 covers 8 bases. This CDR3 is 15 amino acids long. J lost 4 bases, V lost 5 bases, and 7 bases had no gene match. CDR3 in DNA: TGTGCCAGCAGTGTCAGACTAGCGTCTTACAATGAGCAGTTCTTC. Protein product: CASSVRLASYNEQFF.

The chain carries TRBV10-3 and TRBJ2-5, with 10 bases that match TRBD2. TRBJ2-1 matches the DNA end more closely, so the J call is doubtful. The CDR3 is 13 amino acids. Germline V gene data show CDR1 as ENHRY and CDR2 as SYGVKD. The CDR3 DNA is TGTGCCATCGGCAGTAGCGGGGGGAATGAGCAGTTCTTC. It specifies CAIGSSGGNEQFF.

This clonotype was picked up a small number of times. The junction and the germline gene differ at one end; a read error may be behind it. V usage is TRBV27 and J usage is TRBJ2-1; 10 bases map to TRBD1. The CDR3 has 14 amino acids. Germline CDR1 reads MNHEY; CDR2 reads SMNVEV (reference sequence). DNA for the CDR3: TGTGCCAGCGGAAGACAGGGGGCGGGGGAGACCCGGTACTTC. This gives the protein CASGRQGAGETRYF.

The V call is TRBV7-3, the J call TRBJ2-3, with 8 bases that match TRBD2. Germline V CDR1 and CDR2: SGHTA, FQGTGA. With V trimmed by 5 bases and J by 1 base, 8 bases remained unmatched. CDR3 size: 16 residues. In DNA form, the CDR3 reads TGTGCCAGCAGCCCGGGACCAGCGGGGGGCACAGATACGCAGTATTTT. Translating gives CASSPGPAGGTDTQYF.

In this sample, this clonotype turned up a few times. The CDR3 DNA reads TGTGCCAGCAGCCCCACACAGGGACTGGCTGGTTCACCCCTCCACTTT. Translating it yields CASSPTQGLAGSPLHF. J is TRBJ1-6 and V is TRBV3-1, with D perhaps TRBD1 (6 bases). Looked up from germline, CDR1 is LGHDT and CDR2 is YNNKEL (reference sequence). V lost 4 bases and J 9 bases, leaving 19 bases between the germline ends. The CDR3 runs 16 residues. The full variable domain, in which reference TRBV3-1 and TRBJ1-6 provide the parts outside the CDR3, is DTAVSQTPKYLVTQMGNDKSIKCEQNLGHDTMYWYKQDSKKFLKIMFSYNNKELIINETVPNRFSPKSPDKAHLNLHINSLELGDSAVYFCASSPTQGLAGSPLHFGNGTRLTVT.

This chain links TRBV20-1 with TRBJ2-3; unclear D gene. Trimming removed 4 bases from V and 2 bases from J, with 7 bases in between. The CDR3 covers 12 residues. Germline V lookup: CDR1 DFQATT, CDR2 SNEGSKA (reference sequence). This chain's CDR3 is CSAMNATDTQYF. The CDR3 DNA reads TGCAGTGCTATGAACGCCACAGATACGCAGTATTTT.

This clonotype showed up just a few times. V usage is TRBV15 and J usage is TRBJ2-4; D is unclear. Germline CDR1 LNHNV, CDR2 YYDKDF (reference sequence). CDR3 length equals 14 residues. Trimming took 1 base from V and 4 from J, leaving 8 bases between them. CDR3 residues: CATSRGTEKNIQYF. CDR3 DNA: TGTGCCACCAGCAGAGGGACGGAGAAAAACATTCAGTACTTC.

The CDR3 DNA is TGTGCCAGCACTCTTACGGGACAGGGGAATTCACCCCTCCACTTT. Its translation is CASTLTGQGNSPLHF. This chain connects TRBV6-7 to TRBJ1-6; 10 positions match TRBD1. TRBV6-7 counts as an open reading frame of uncertain function. The V gene end was trimmed by 7 bases and the J gene end by 7 bases; junction bases not matched to a gene: 7. The CDR3 spans 15 residues.

V gene TRBV4-2 combines with J gene TRBJ2-5; D is perhaps TRBD1 (5 bases). V was clipped by 0 bases and J by 9 bases, with 11 bases between them. Germline V gives CDR1 LGHNA, CDR2 YNFKEQ. This CDR3 spans 13 amino acids. CDR3 in DNA: TGTGCCAGCAGCCAAGACAGGGATTCGGCCCAGTACTTC. It yields the protein CASSQDRDSAQYF.

V gene TRBV6-2 or TRBV6-3 combines with J gene TRBJ2-5; 8 bases are shared with TRBD2. The CDR3 is 12 residues long. V shed 7 bases and J 3 bases; nucleotides not matched to a gene: 1. The germline gives CDR1 MNHEY, CDR2 SVGEGT. DNA for the CDR3: TGTGCCAGCAACGGGGGGGAAGAGACCCAGTACTTC. Protein: CASNGGEETQYF.

This clonotype has only a few counts. In nucleotides, the CDR3 is TGTGCCAGTAGTACCCTTTCCCAGGAGCAGTTCTTC. Amino acid sequence: CASSTLSQEQFF. V gene TRBV19 combines with J gene TRBJ2-5; D not resolved. The end of the DNA fits TRBJ2-1 better, so the J call may be wrong. This CDR3 is built from 12 residues. Germline CDR1 reads LNHDA; CDR2 reads SQIVND (reference sequence).

The V and J genes are TRBV20-1 and TRBJ1-1; TRBD1 might be the D (5 bases). V was clipped by 3 bases and J by 10 bases, with 9 bases between them. Germline V gene lookup returns CDR1 DFQATT and CDR2 SNEGSKA (reference sequence). CDR3 length equals 10 residues. CDR3 residues: CSARGRGAFF. The CDR3 nucleotides are TGCAGTGCTAGGGGGCGGGGAGCTTTCTTT.

The V call is TRBV7-2, the J call TRBJ2-7; 13 bases map to TRBD2. Trimming cost V 0 bases and J 0 bases; bases outside gene matches: 5. There are 18 residues in the CDR3. Germline V gene lookup returns CDR1 SGHTA and CDR2 FQGNSA. The CDR3 spells CASSLAKGLAGFSYEQYF. The CDR3, as DNA: TGTGCCAGCAGCTTAGCAAAGGGACTAGCGGGGTTCTCCTACGAGCAGTACTTC.

This clonotype has only a few counts. The rearrangement links TRBV11-2 to TRBJ2-5; 7 bases map to TRBD2. J was trimmed by 3 bases and V by 4 bases; bases with no gene match: 8. The CDR3 has 15 amino acids. Germline-derived CDR1 and CDR2 are SGHAT and FQNNGV. CDR3 region: CASSYPLAGEETQYF. CDR3 in DNA: TGTGCCAGCAGCTACCCCTTGGCGGGGGAAGAGACCCAGTACTTC.

This chain uses TRBV20-1 with TRBJ2-2, with TRBD1 identical over 10 bases. V lost 3 bases, J lost 4 bases, and 8 bases stayed unmatched. This CDR3 is 16 amino acids long. Germline V lookup: CDR1 DFQATT, CDR2 SNEGSKA (reference sequence). CDR3 in amino acids: CSARARDRGPTGELFF. The CDR3 DNA reads as TGCAGTGCTAGGGCTCGAGACAGGGGGCCCACCGGGGAGCTGTTTTTT.

V is TRBV14 and J is TRBJ2-7; a weak D match, TRBD2 (6 bases). Germline CDR1 SGHDN, CDR2 FVKESK. CDR3 size: 15 residues. Trimming removed 1 base at V and 3 bases at J, with 13 bases between. DNA of the CDR3: TGTGCCAGCAGCCAAGGGAGGGACGGGCACTACGAGCAGTACTTC. It is translated as CASSQGRDGHYEQYF. The full variable domain, its missing parts supplied by reference TRBV14 and TRBJ2-7, is EAGVTQFPSHSVIEKGQTVTLRCDPISGHDNLYWYRRVMGKEIKFLLHFVKESKQDESGMPNNRFLAERTGGTYSTLKVQPAELEDSGVYFCASSQGRDGHYEQYFGPGTRLTVT.

This clonotype was detected a few times. V and J are TRBV18 and TRBJ2-4; D perhaps matches TRBD1 (5 bases). CDR1 and CDR2 (germline): KGHSH, LQKENI. This CDR3 spans 11 amino acids. Trimming left V 7 bases short and J 14 bases short, with 15 bases between. CDR3 in amino acids: CASLDQGREYF. The CDR3 coding sequence is TGTGCCAGCTTAGATCAGGGAAGAGAGTACTTC.

J is TRBJ1-2 and V is TRBV29-1; TRBD1 is a possible D gene (5 bases). The CDR3 runs 18 residues. CDR1 is SQVTM, CDR2 ANQGSEA, per germline. V dropped 4 bases and J dropped 8 bases, with 32 bases sitting between them. In DNA form, the CDR3 reads TGCAGCGTTGGGCGTTGGAGAAACAGAGGGGATATAGCGCTCGGCTACACCTTC. It translates to CSVGRWRNRGDIALGYTF.

The chain uses TRBV15 and TRBJ2-5, with D perhaps being TRBD1 or TRBD2 (5 bases each). Germline V gives CDR1 LNHNV, CDR2 YYDKDF (reference sequence). V was shortened by 0 bases and J by 11 bases, with 19 bases between the two germline ends. The CDR3 extends over 15 amino acids. CDR3 loop: CATSRDLWDAGEQYF. The CDR3 DNA reads as TGTGCCACCAGCAGAGATCTGTGGGACGCCGGGGAGCAGTACTTC.

This clonotype has more than one count but fewer than ten. The J gene is TRBJ1-1, the V gene TRBV3-1; D remains ambiguous. Germline CDR1 LGHDT, CDR2 YNNKEL (reference sequence). V lost 1 base, J lost 0 bases, and 9 bases lay in between. There are 15 residues in the CDR3. The CDR3 is CASSQVWGMNTEAFF. In DNA form, the CDR3 reads TGTGCCAGCAGCCAAGTATGGGGTATGAACACTGAAGCTTTCTTT.

The rearrangement links TRBV12-3 or TRBV12-4 to TRBJ2-2, with D unclear. This CDR3 has 10 residues. V was shortened by 5 bases and J by 5 bases, with 0 bases between the two germline ends. CDR3 nucleotides: TGTGCCAGCAGTACCGGGGAGCTGTTTTTT. This encodes CASSTGELFF.

The chain uses TRBV6-2 or TRBV6-3 and TRBJ2-5; possibly TRBD1 for D (5 bases). Germline CDR1 MNHEY, CDR2 SVGEGT. The CDR3 covers 13 residues. Trimming removed 7 bases from V and 1 base from J, with 10 bases in between. CDR3 region: CASTLGPQETQYF. Written as DNA, the CDR3 is TGTGCCAGCACTCTGGGGCCCCAAGAGACCCAGTACTTC.